The 21 T cell receptor beta chains given below trace back to one sample, sequenced in a study of cytomegalovirus exposure and HLA in healthy donors. The study ran its PCR with 60 Vbeta and 13 Jbeta primers. Libraries were prepared by immunoSEQ multiplex PCR; TCRdb keeps only in-frame clonotypes and omits some of them. Among approximately 190,000 clones listed, roughly 87% were seen once. The sample comprised PBMCs. These receptors were obtained from a boy aged 2 to 9 in good health and CMV-seronegative.

This chain joins TRBV16 and TRBJ1-4; TRBD1 is a possible D gene (5 bases). The CDR3 covers 16 residues. Between the trimmed V and J ends, which lost 0 bases and 3 bases, there was a span of 11 bases. Germline CDR1 is KGHSY and CDR2 is FQNENV. CDR3 nucleotides: TGTGCCAGCAGCCAATCGGAGGGGAGGGCTAATGAAAAACTGTTTTTT. Amino acid sequence: CASSQSEGRANEKLFF.

V usage is TRBV30 and J usage is TRBJ2-2; 11 bases match TRBD2. CDR3 length: 16 residues. V shed 1 base, J shed 5 bases, and the junction held 6 bases outside the gene matches. The germline V gene encodes CDR1 GTSNPN and CDR2 SVGIG (reference sequence). CDR3 sequence reads: CAWSATSGSYTGELFF. The CDR3 coding sequence is TGTGCCTGGAGTGCTACTAGCGGGAGTTATACCGGGGAGCTGTTTTTT.

This sequence joins TRBV7-8 and TRBJ2-2; TRBD1 matches at 7 bases. The CDR3 length is 16 residues. V lost 6 bases and J lost 10; bases outside the gene matches: 17. Germline V CDR1 and CDR2: SGHVS, FQNEAQ. CDR3 loop: CASRSAPGQSGEELFF. CDR3 coding DNA: TGTGCCAGCAGGTCAGCCCCGGGACAGTCCGGTGAGGAGCTGTTTTTT.

This clone appeared a single time. The rearrangement links TRBV2 to TRBJ2-5; tentative D call: TRBD2 (6 bases). This CDR3 contains 13 residues. Per germline, CDR1 SNHLY and CDR2 FYNNEI. With 4 bases removed from V and 10 bases from J, the gap between germline ends came to 16 bases. The CDR3 nucleotides read TGTGCCAGCAGTGGGAACCGTTCGGGACTCCAGTACTTC. The encoded protein is CASSGNRSGLQYF.

The chain combines TRBV2 with TRBJ2-7; 8 bases match TRBD2. CDR3 length: 13 amino acids. After removal of 10 bases from V and 0 bases from J, the junction contained 5 bases not matched to a gene. Germline V lookup: CDR1 SNHLY, CDR2 FYNNEI. The chain's CDR3 is CATRGGGSYEQYF. The CDR3 DNA reads as TGTGCCACCCGGGGGGGCGGCTCCTACGAGCAGTACTTC.

This clone has just one count. This chain uses TRBV6-1 with TRBJ2-5, with D possibly matching TRBD1 (5 bases). The end of the DNA fits TRBJ2-7 better, so the J call may be wrong. Germline CDR1 and CDR2: MNHNS and SASEGT. The CDR3 spans 15 residues. CDR3 sequence: CASSEFAGISYEQYF. As DNA, the CDR3 is TGTGCCAGCAGTGAATTCGCAGGGATCTCCTACGAGCAGTACTTC.

The chain links TRBV7-9 to TRBJ2-3; D may be TRBD2 (6 bases). CDR1 is SEHNR and CDR2 is FQNEAQ in the germline V gene (reference sequence). The CDR3 totals 15 residues. Trimming removed 4 bases from V and 6 bases from J, with 17 bases in between. CDR3 in amino acids: CASSSPGSLADTQYF. The CDR3 DNA reads as TGTGCCAGCAGCTCCCCCGGGTCCCTAGCGGATACGCAGTATTTT.

V and J are TRBV19 and TRBJ2-7; D unresolved. The V end was cut by 10 bases, the J end by 6 bases, with 13 bases between. This CDR3 has 11 residues. The germline V gene encodes CDR1 LNHDA and CDR2 SQIVND (reference sequence). DNA of the CDR3: TGTGCCACAACGACTGGCGCCGAGCAGTACTTC. As protein: CATTTGAEQYF.

CDR3 bases: TGTGCCAGCGTAGGGAGGGGAGGCAATCAGCCCCAGCATTTT. It codes for CASVGRGGNQPQHF. V is TRBV2 and J is TRBJ1-5; weak D call: TRBD1 (5 bases). CDR1 is SNHLY, CDR2 FYNNEI, per germline. There are 14 residues in the CDR3. Between the trimmed V and J ends, which lost 8 bases and 2 bases, there was a span of 13 bases. Combining the CDR3 with reference TRBV2 and TRBJ1-5 gives the whole variable domain EPEVTQTPSHQVTQMGQEVILRCVPISNHLYFYWYRQILGQKVEFLVSFYNNEISEKSEIFDDQFSVERPDGSNFTLKIRSTKLEDSAMYFCASVGRGGNQPQHFGDGTRLSIL.

This clone was recorded a few times. The rearrangement uses TRBV23-1 and TRBJ2-7, with D perhaps matching TRBD1 (6 bases). TRBV23-1 is recorded as an ORF, its role being uncertain. Trimming pared 8 bases from V and 4 bases from J, leaving 18 bases between. The CDR3 consists of 14 residues. The CDR3 reads CASGGTGKSYEQYF. The CDR3 nucleotides read TGCGCCAGCGGTGGTACAGGGAAATCGTACGAGCAGTACTTC.

The CDR3 DNA reads as TGTGCCAGCAGTGTCGGGGAAGGCAGCTACACCTTC. Translation: CASSVGEGSYTF. This rearrangement joins TRBV6-1 to TRBJ1-2, with no clear D. Trimming removed 4 bases at V and 9 bases at J, with 12 bases between. CDR3 length equals 12 residues. CDR1 is MNHNS and CDR2 is SASEGT in the germline V gene.

The chain has TRBV5-4 and TRBJ2-5; D unresolved. Per germline, CDR1 SGHNT and CDR2 YYREEE (reference sequence). This CDR3 comprises 14 residues. Trimming removed 0 bases from V and 2 bases from J, with 8 bases in between. The CDR3 spells CASSLGQIQETQYF. As DNA, the CDR3 is TGTGCCAGCAGCTTGGGGCAGATACAAGAGACCCAGTACTTC.

This rearrangement joins TRBV19 to TRBJ1-2; 9 bases fit TRBD1. The CDR3 is made up of 15 amino acids. Trimming took 8 bases from V and 6 from J; bases not matched to a gene: 13. Germline V CDR1 and CDR2: LNHDA, SQIVND (reference sequence). The DNA of the CDR3 is TGTGCCAGTTCAAGGGGACAGGGAAGCCCACATGGCTACACCTTC. Translation gives CASSRGQGSPHGYTF.

The chain links TRBV11-2 to TRBJ2-7, with 9 bases fitting TRBD2. CDR1 is SGHAT, CDR2 FQNNGV, per germline. The CDR3 sequence is 17 residues long. J lost 0 bases, V lost 1 base, and 7 bases had no gene match. CDR3 in DNA: TGTGCCAGCAGCTTAGTTCCCCTAGCGGGATACTCCTACGAGCAGTACTTC. Amino acid sequence: CASSLVPLAGYSYEQYF.

The chain has TRBV7-8 and TRBJ1-2, with D possibly being TRBD1 (5 bases). The CDR3 extends over 15 amino acids. Deletions cut 2 bases from V and 1 base from J, with 11 bases between. In germline, CDR1 is SGHVS, CDR2 FQNEAQ. The CDR3 loop reads CASSLFPGLNYGYTF. The CDR3 bases are TGTGCCAGCAGCTTATTTCCAGGGCTTAACTATGGCTACACCTTC.

The CDR3: CAITKQGAMTANTEAFF. CDR3 coding DNA: TGTGCCATCACCAAGCAGGGGGCGATGACGGCCAACACTGAAGCTTTCTTT. This chain connects TRBV10-3 to TRBJ1-1, with 8 nucleotides matching TRBD1. The CDR3 is 17 residues long. Germline V gene data show CDR1 as ENHRY and CDR2 as SYGVKD. J was trimmed by 2 bases and V by 7 bases; bases with no gene match: 15.

The J gene is TRBJ1-1, the V gene TRBV9; D call uncertain. CDR3 length: 16 amino acids. Germline values: CDR1 SGDLS, CDR2 YYNGEE. V lost 0 bases and J 4 bases, leaving 16 bases between the germline ends. The CDR3 reads CASSVDGSPLGTEAFF. The CDR3 nucleotides read TGTGCCAGCAGCGTAGATGGGAGCCCCTTGGGCACTGAAGCTTTCTTT.

The chain carries TRBV19 and TRBJ2-3, with 8 bases matching TRBD2. V gave up 4 bases and J gave up 4 bases; unmatched junction bases: 7. Germline V gene data show CDR1 as LNHDA and CDR2 as SQIVND (reference sequence). This CDR3 contains 15 residues. The CDR3, as DNA: TGTGCCAGTAGTAGGAGCGGGGGAGGCCCAGATACGCAGTATTTT. Protein product: CASSRSGGGPDTQYF.

The rearrangement links TRBV10-1 to TRBJ2-5, with 9 bases lining up with TRBD1. The trim removed 3 bases at V and 5 bases at J, leaving 7 bases unmatched. Germline V gene lookup returns CDR1 WNHNN and CDR2 SYGVQD (reference sequence). CDR3 length: 15 residues. The CDR3 sequence: CASSEGGQGVETQYF. The DNA for the CDR3 is TGCGCCAGCAGTGAAGGGGGACAGGGAGTGGAGACCCAGTACTTC.

The chain couples TRBV7-9 to TRBJ2-2; TRBD1 matches at 8 bases. Trimming cost V 4 bases and J 6 bases; bases outside gene matches: 7. CDR3 size: 15 residues. The germline CDR1 and CDR2 sequences are SEHNR and FQNEAQ (reference sequence). The CDR3 here is CASSYGQGGPGELFF. In DNA form, the CDR3 reads TGTGCCAGCAGCTATGGACAGGGTGGCCCCGGGGAGCTGTTTTTT. Full variable domain (outside the CDR3, taken from reference TRBV7-9 and TRBJ2-2): DTGVSQNPRHKITKRGQNVTFRCDPISEHNRLYWYRQTLGQGPEFLTYFQNEAQLEKSRLLSDRFSAERPKGSFSTLEIQRTEQGDSAMYLCASSYGQGGPGELFFGEGSRLTVL.

The chain joins TRBV5-1 to TRBJ2-7; D may be TRBD1 (6 bases). V lost 0 bases, J lost 3 bases, and 10 bases lay in between. The CDR3 has 14 amino acids. CDR1 is SGHRS and CDR2 is YFSETQ in the germline V gene. This CDR3 reads CASSLGQGNYEQYF. DNA for the CDR3: TGCGCCAGCAGCTTGGGGCAGGGGAACTACGAGCAGTACTTC.